This T cell receptor beta chain appears in the sequencing data of a study of blood T cell repertoires in COVID-19. Germline V lookup: CDR1 GTSNPN, CDR2 SVGIG (reference sequence). This CDR3 has 14 residues. V lost 0 bases and J lost 5, with 11 bases in between. Assay used: immunoSEQ multiplex PCR; TCRdb lists only in-frame clones, some missing. The profile shows 250,000 to 350,000 clones, about 81% of them singletons. The sequence was obtained from a human donor with COVID-19, enrolled during active disease. The donor label of this sample is uncertain. The chain carries TRBV30 and TRBJ1-5, with TRBD1 as a possible D gene (5 bases). Source material: peripheral blood. The CDR3 DNA is TGTGCCTGGAGTGTAGACCCACAGGATCAGCCCCAGCATTTT. Residues: CAWSVDPQDQPQHF.